The 7 T cell receptor beta chains listed next were all sequenced from one sample in a study of blood T cell repertoires in COVID-19. Data came from immunoSEQ multiplex PCR; TCRdb stores just in-frame clones and leaves some out. This table holds roughly 53,000 clones, 90% found once. The specimen was peripheral blood. The receptors come from a human donor in a cohort sampled during active COVID-19.

The chain combines TRBV7-9 with TRBJ1-1; D remains ambiguous. Trimming took off 5 bases at V and 4 bases at J, with 11 bases between the two ends. The V gene's germline CDR1 is SEHNR and CDR2 FQNEAQ (reference sequence). The CDR3 extends over 13 amino acids. CDR3 in amino acids: CASSPDSPTEAFF. For the CDR3, the DNA is TGTGCCAGCAGCCCCGACTCACCCACTGAAGCTTTCTTT.

The genes are TRBV2 and TRBJ1-4; 10 bases map to TRBD1. CDR1 and CDR2 from the germline V gene are SNHLY and FYNNEI. The CDR3 spans 14 residues. The ends lost 5 bases at V and 8 bases at J; junction bases unmatched: 5. The CDR3 here is CASSPGQGREKLFF. As DNA, the CDR3 is TGTGCCAGCAGTCCGGGACAGGGGAGGGAAAAACTGTTTTTT. Drawing the rest from reference TRBV2 and TRBJ1-4, the complete variable domain is EPEVTQTPSHQVTQMGQEVILRCVPISNHLYFYWYRQILGQKVEFLVSFYNNEISEKSEIFDDQFSVERPDGSNFTLKIRSTKLEDSAMYFCASSPGQGREKLFFGSGTQLSVL.

The rearrangement joins TRBV28 to TRBJ1-4; D is possibly TRBD1 (5 bases). The length of the CDR3 is 15 residues. V lost 3 bases to trimming and J lost 0 bases, with 8 bases between them. Germline CDR1 reads MDHEN; CDR2 reads SYDVKM. In DNA, the CDR3 is TGTGCCAGCAGTTTTCAGACAGCAACTAATGAAAAACTGTTTTTT. Translated: CASSFQTATNEKLFF. Filled out from reference TRBV28 and TRBJ1-4, the complete variable domain reads DVKVTQSSRYLVKRTGEKVFLECVQDMDHENMFWYRQDPGLGLRLIYFSYDVKMKEKGDIPEGYSVSREKKERFSLILESASTNQTSMYLCASSFQTATNEKLFFGSGTQLSVL.

The rearrangement uses TRBV28 and TRBJ2-1; D gene ambiguous. The CDR3 runs to 16 residues. CDR1 and CDR2 (germline): MDHEN, SYDVKM. V lost 5 bases and J lost 4, with 18 bases in between. CDR3 in amino acids: CASSPQGERIYNEQFF. The DNA for the CDR3 is TGTGCCAGCAGTCCACAAGGAGAAAGAATATACAATGAGCAGTTCTTC.

J is TRBJ2-5 and V is TRBV14; 8 nucleotides agree with TRBD2. V shed 4 bases, J shed 5 bases, and the junction held 3 bases outside the gene matches. CDR3 length equals 13 residues. Germline CDR1 is SGHDN and CDR2 is FVKESK. The CDR3 loop is CASSRGLVETQYF. The CDR3 DNA reads TGTGCCAGCAGCCGGGGACTAGTGGAGACCCAGTACTTC.

This clone was observed a few times. The chain uses TRBV4-1 and TRBJ1-5; D is undetermined. V was clipped by 1 base and J by 6 bases, with 16 bases between them. The germline V gene encodes CDR1 MGHRA and CDR2 YSYEKL. This CDR3 has 16 residues. The CDR3 DNA follows: TGCGCCAGCAGCCAAGGGGCAGGTGCCGTCCGTCAGCCCCAGCATTTT. This encodes CASSQGAGAVRQPQHF.

The chain carries TRBV9 and TRBJ2-1; no clear D gene. There are 14 residues in the CDR3. Trimming took off 0 bases at V and 7 bases at J, with 11 bases between the two ends. Germline V gives CDR1 SGDLS, CDR2 YYNGEE. CDR3 in amino acids: CASSVVDVRNEQFF. The CDR3, as DNA: TGTGCCAGCAGCGTAGTAGACGTGCGGAATGAGCAGTTCTTC.